The rows below give T cell receptor beta chains drawn from one sample of a study of OX40 agonist ivuxolimab in advanced cancers. Generated by immunoSEQ multiplex PCR, the TCRdb table keeps only in-frame clones and is missing some. The data show fewer than 85,000 clones, about 86% seen once. This material consisted of CD4+ or CD8+ T cells sorted from blood, taken in a trial of the OX40 agonist ivuxolimab. These receptors were taken from an adult with an advanced solid tumor such as melanoma, head and neck, liver or kidney cancer. CDR3s include the opening cysteine and the closing phenylalanine or tryptophan. The order of the fields is J gene, V gene, CDR3 protein.

>TRBJ2-1|TRBV6-5
CASSTGNYNEQFF
>TRBJ1-3|TRBV6-5
CASKPQRSSGNTIYF
>TRBJ2-7|TRBV6-1
CASSEEGGQYF
>TRBJ2-5|TRBV29-1
CSVTLPQETQYF
>TRBJ2-3|TRBV7-3
CASSLYGDTQYF
>TRBJ1-4|TRBV6-5
CASSYGQYNEKLFF
>TRBJ2-3|TRBV10-2
CASSFTDTQYF
>TRBJ2-2|TRBV29-1
CSGRGKNTGELFF
>TRBJ2-2|TRBV7-7
CASSFSKNTGELFF
>TRBJ2-1|TRBV13
CASSLITNSYNEQFF
>TRBJ1-3|TRBV19
CASGRGSSSGNTIYF
>TRBJ1-1|TRBV5-5
CASSLAGQNTEAFF
>TRBJ2-1|TRBV6-1
CASRMQLAGSQFF
>TRBJ2-4|TRBV19
CASSIAQHLAKNIQYF
>TRBJ1-1|TRBV9
CASGERINTEAFF
>TRBJ1-1|TRBV7-9
CASSLGAGNTEAFF
>TRBJ2-1|TRBV9
CASSVEPSGSRGEQFF
>TRBJ2-7|TRBV30
CAWNRGYSYEQYF
>TRBJ2-3|TRBV7-2
CASSSLGRGPVTDTQYF
>TRBJ2-7|TRBV7-8
CASSLARQGYEQYF
>TRBJ2-1|TRBV30
CAWGTGFGEQFF
>TRBJ2-7|TRBV7-6
CASSLNIASGSYEQYF
>TRBJ1-1|TRBV7-3
CASSLKEGRAFF
>TRBJ1-2|TRBV6-5
CASSPSGSYGYTF
>TRBJ2-3|TRBV4-1
CASSQVVPGITQYF
>TRBJ1-4|TRBV29-1
CSVNRDQSEKLFF
>TRBJ1-3|TRBV9
CASSAQLSSGNTIYF
>TRBJ2-3|TRBV7-2
CASSLGGRSTDTQYF
>TRBJ1-1|TRBV9
CASSLHWEWTEAFF
>TRBJ2-3|TRBV30
CAWKASTDTQYF
>TRBJ2-4|TRBV10-3
CAIKKELTKNIQYF
>TRBJ2-7|TRBV7-9
CASSLGLSGLAEQYF